The 21 T cell receptor beta chains below come from one sample, sequenced in a study of cytomegalovirus exposure and HLA in healthy donors. The PCR employed 60 Vbeta primers together with 13 Jbeta primers. TCRdb's table, derived via immunoSEQ multiplex PCR, lists solely in-frame clones and lacks some. The data show about 120,000 clones, with about 78% seen just once and around 4% held by the top ten. Material for sequencing was PBMCs. The receptors shown here come from a man aged 30 to 45 in good health and CMV-seronegative.

The chain combines TRBV5-1 with TRBJ1-1, with D possibly being TRBD1 (6 bases). Germline CDR1 is SGHRS and CDR2 is YFSETQ. This CDR3 comprises 15 residues. The germline V and J ends were trimmed by 4 bases and 1 base, with 14 bases remaining between them. The CDR3 reads CASSLGAQGNTEAFF. Here the CDR3 DNA reads TGCGCCAGCAGCCTGGGAGCACAGGGGAACACTGAAGCTTTCTTT.

This clone was counted only a few times. Germline and junction disagree at one end, which may indicate a read error. The V call is TRBV7-7, the J call TRBJ2-7; maybe TRBD1 (6 bases). The germline V gene has CDR1 SSHAT and CDR2 FNYEAQ (reference sequence). The CDR3 consists of 14 residues. In DNA, the CDR3 is TGTGCTAGCAGCCCTGCAGGGGTTTCCTACGAGCAGTACTTC. Translating it yields CASSPAGVSYEQYF. The variable domain in full, completed from reference TRBV7-7 and TRBJ2-7, reads GAGVSQSPRYKVTKRGQDVTLRCDPISSHATLYWYQQALGQGPEFLTYFNYEAQPDKSGLPSDRFSAERPEGSISTLTIQRTEQRDSAMYRCASSPAGVSYEQYFGPGTRLTVT.

The chain combines TRBV4-1 with TRBJ2-5, with 8 nucleotides matching TRBD2. This CDR3 region has 15 residues. Unmatched junction bases numbered 6, after V lost 2 bases and J lost 4 bases. Germline V gives CDR1 MGHRA, CDR2 YSYEKL. The chain's CDR3 is CASSQPPGLGETQYF. The CDR3 nucleotides are TGCGCCAGCAGCCAACCACCGGGACTAGGAGAGACCCAGTACTTC.

V gene TRBV5-1 combines with J gene TRBJ2-5; no definite D call. The germline V gene encodes CDR1 SGHRS and CDR2 YFSETQ. The CDR3 has 14 residues. The V gene lost 0 bases and the J gene lost 3 bases, with 9 bases spanning the gap. CDR3 sequence: CASSLAGLEETQYF. CDR3 in DNA: TGCGCCAGCAGCTTGGCGGGTCTGGAAGAGACCCAGTACTTC.

The V call is TRBV2, the J call TRBJ1-6; D gene ambiguous. Looked up from germline, CDR1 is SNHLY and CDR2 is FYNNEI. V lost 3 bases to trimming and J lost 0 bases, with 3 bases between them. The CDR3 spans 14 residues. The CDR3 coding sequence is TGTGCCAGCAGTGACAGCTCCTATAATTCACCCCTCCACTTT. Translated: CASSDSSYNSPLHF.

V is TRBV5-1 and J is TRBJ2-5; TRBD1 matches 7 bases. The J call could be wrong; TRBJ2-7 is a better fit for the DNA end. Germline loops: CDR1 SGHRS, CDR2 YFSETQ. CDR3 length equals 13 residues. CDR3 sequence: CASMDRRTYEQYF. CDR3 sequence (DNA): TGCGCCAGCATGGACAGGCGAACCTACGAGCAGTACTTC.

The V call is TRBV5-1, the J call TRBJ2-7; 9 bases match TRBD1. J gave up 3 bases and V 4 bases, and 8 bases lay outside the gene matches. Germline CDR1 reads SGHRS; CDR2 reads YFSETQ. CDR3 size: 15 residues. The chain's CDR3 is CASSPSGTGSYEQYF. CDR3 DNA: TGCGCCAGCAGCCCGTCCGGGACAGGGAGCTACGAGCAGTACTTC.

The genes are TRBV27 and TRBJ2-1; 8 bases fit TRBD2. The CDR3 is 15 residues long. The V and J ends lost 1 base and 4 bases, in that order; junction bases with no gene match: 3. Germline assignment: CDR1 MNHEY and CDR2 SMNVEV (reference sequence). CDR3 region: CASSLYRGGYNEQFF. DNA of the CDR3: TGTGCCAGCAGTTTATACCGGGGGGGATACAATGAGCAGTTCTTC.

This chain uses TRBV19 with TRBJ2-7; TRBD1 might be the D (6 bases). CDR3 length equals 14 residues. Trimming took off 1 base at V and 3 bases at J, with 10 bases between the two ends. CDR1 and CDR2 from the germline V gene are LNHDA and SQIVND (reference sequence). CDR3 nucleotides: TGTGCCAGTAGTATAGCCCGGGACATCTACGAGCAGTACTTC. Its protein product is CASSIARDIYEQYF.

This sequence joins TRBV27 and TRBJ1-5; 9 nucleotides align to TRBD1. V lost 3 bases, J lost 4 bases, and 16 bases stayed unmatched. CDR3 length: 19 amino acids. CDR1 and CDR2 from the germline V gene are MNHEY and SMNVEV (reference sequence). DNA of the CDR3: TGTGCCAGCAGTTTTCCCGGGACAGGGAAGGTAGCGGGGAATCAGCCCCAGCATTTT. Translation gives CASSFPGTGKVAGNQPQHF.

The chain is built from TRBV19 and TRBJ2-7, with 9 bases that match TRBD1. This CDR3 comprises 14 residues. J lost 5 bases, V lost 5 bases, and 7 bases had no gene match. The germline gives CDR1 LNHDA, CDR2 SQIVND (reference sequence). Here the CDR3 DNA reads TGTGCCAGTAGTCCATACAGGGGGCTCGACGAGCAGTACTTC. The encoded protein is CASSPYRGLDEQYF.

This sequence joins TRBV7-6 and TRBJ2-5, with 11 bases that match TRBD1. The V gene end was trimmed by 4 bases and the J gene end by 4 bases; junction bases not matched to a gene: 8. The CDR3 is 16 amino acids. CDR1 SGHVS and CDR2 FNYEAQ come from the germline V gene. The CDR3 DNA follows: TGTGCCAGCAGCTCCGGGACAGGGGGTTGGTCAGAGACCCAGTACTTC. Protein: CASSSGTGGWSETQYF.

The rearrangement links TRBV18 to TRBJ1-5; tentative D call: TRBD1 (6 bases). Germline loops: CDR1 KGHSH, CDR2 LQKENI. Trimming cost V 2 bases and J 2 bases, with 7 bases left between them. This CDR3 is 14 amino acids long. CDR3: CASSPGGGNQPQHF. The CDR3 DNA reads TGTGCCAGCTCACCAGGGGGCGGCAATCAGCCCCAGCATTTT. Using reference TRBV18 and TRBJ1-5 for the parts outside the CDR3, the full variable domain is NAGVMQNPRHLVRRRGQEARLRCSPMKGHSHVYWYRQLPEEGLKFMVYLQKENIIDESGMPKERFSAEFPKEGPSILRIQQVVRGDSAAYFCASSPGGGNQPQHFGDGTRLSIL.

The chain combines TRBV19 with TRBJ2-7, with TRBD1 identical over 8 bases. Germline CDR1 reads LNHDA; CDR2 reads SQIVND (reference sequence). J lost 4 bases, V lost 4 bases, and 3 bases had no gene match. This CDR3 comprises 13 residues. The CDR3 DNA is TGTGCCAGTAGTACAGGGGGCGCGTACGAGCAGTACTTC. Translated: CASSTGGAYEQYF.

The V call is TRBV14, the J call TRBJ2-1, with 8 bases aligning to TRBD1. The germline gives CDR1 SGHDN, CDR2 FVKESK. This CDR3 has 14 amino acids. Trimming cost V 4 bases and J 4 bases; bases outside gene matches: 3. CDR3 coding DNA: TGTGCCAGCAGCCTAAGGACAGGGTACAATGAGCAGTTCTTC. Its protein is CASSLRTGYNEQFF.

This clone was found a few times. The gene calls are TRBV5-4 and TRBJ1-4, with D perhaps matching TRBD1 (6 bases). V was pared by 4 bases and J by 0 bases, with 7 bases between. Germline loops: CDR1 SGHNT, CDR2 YYREEE (reference sequence). The CDR3 length is 14 residues. In DNA, the CDR3 is TGTGCCAGCAGCCGGACAGCAACTAATGAAAAACTGTTTTTT. Its protein is CASSRTATNEKLFF. The full variable domain, in which reference TRBV5-4 and TRBJ1-4 provide the parts outside the CDR3, is ETGVTQSPTHLIKTRGQQVTLRCSSQSGHNTVSWYQQALGQGPQFIFQYYREEENGRGNFPPRFSGLQFPNYSSELNVNALELDDSALYLCASSRTATNEKLFFGSGTQLSVL.

The chain employs TRBV14 and TRBJ2-1; 9 bases map to TRBD2. CDR1 is SGHDN and CDR2 is FVKESK in the germline V gene. CDR3 size: 15 residues. The V and J ends lost 0 bases and 4 bases, in that order; junction bases with no gene match: 1. CDR3 nucleotides: TGTGCCAGCAGCCAAGAAGCGGGGGGTTACAATGAGCAGTTCTTC. This gives the protein CASSQEAGGYNEQFF. The full variable domain, with the rest looked up from reference TRBV14 and TRBJ2-1, is EAGVTQFPSHSVIEKGQTVTLRCDPISGHDNLYWYRRVMGKEIKFLLHFVKESKQDESGMPNNRFLAERTGGTYSTLKVQPAELEDSGVYFCASSQEAGGYNEQFFGPGTRLTVL.

The chain carries TRBV5-1 and TRBJ1-2; 8 bases match TRBD1. With V trimmed by 0 bases and J by 6 bases, 4 bases remained unmatched. This CDR3 comprises 14 residues. The germline CDR1 and CDR2 sequences are SGHRS and YFSETQ. The CDR3 protein is CASSLGGQENGYTF. CDR3 nucleotides: TGCGCCAGCAGCTTGGGGGGACAGGAGAATGGCTACACCTTC.

The J gene is TRBJ2-2, the V gene TRBV2; D is unresolved. Trimming shortened V by 2 bases and J by 2 bases, and 9 bases separated the two germline ends. The CDR3 is 15 amino acids. Germline V gives CDR1 SNHLY, CDR2 FYNNEI. CDR3 bases: TGTGCCAGCAGTGAATGGCAGGTCAACACCGGGGAGCTGTTTTTT. Protein sequence: CASSEWQVNTGELFF.

V gene TRBV27 combines with J gene TRBJ1-6, with D possibly being TRBD1 (6 bases). Trimming took 6 bases from V and 6 from J, leaving 12 bases between them. This CDR3 comprises 14 residues. The germline V gene encodes CDR1 MNHEY and CDR2 SMNVEV (reference sequence). The CDR3 DNA follows: TGTGCCAGCAGATTCATAGGGGGTAATTCACCCCTCCACTTT. Its translation: CASRFIGGNSPLHF.

The V and J genes are TRBV5-1 and TRBJ2-3; D is unresolved. CDR3 length: 12 amino acids. Per germline, CDR1 SGHRS and CDR2 YFSETQ. The ends were cut back, 4 bases at V and 0 bases at J, with 3 bases in the middle. The CDR3 region is CASSPSTDTQYF. CDR3 in DNA: TGCGCCAGCAGCCCAAGCACAGATACGCAGTATTTT.